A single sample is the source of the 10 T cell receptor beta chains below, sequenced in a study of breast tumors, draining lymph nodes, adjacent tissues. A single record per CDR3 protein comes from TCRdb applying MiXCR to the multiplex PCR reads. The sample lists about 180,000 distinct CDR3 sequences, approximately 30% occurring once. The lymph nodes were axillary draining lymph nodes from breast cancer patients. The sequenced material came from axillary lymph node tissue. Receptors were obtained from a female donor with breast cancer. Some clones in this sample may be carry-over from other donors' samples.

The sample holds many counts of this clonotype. The CDR3: CASRRTGGEEQYF. Here the CDR3 DNA reads TGTGCCAGCAGGCGGACAGGGGGCGAGGAGCAGTACTTC. This chain links TRBV6-5 with TRBJ2-7, with TRBD1 matching 11 bases. Germline CDR1 is MNHEY and CDR2 is SVGAGI. This CDR3 contains 13 residues. With 6 bases clipped from V and 7 bases from J, the junction kept 5 bases outside the gene matches.

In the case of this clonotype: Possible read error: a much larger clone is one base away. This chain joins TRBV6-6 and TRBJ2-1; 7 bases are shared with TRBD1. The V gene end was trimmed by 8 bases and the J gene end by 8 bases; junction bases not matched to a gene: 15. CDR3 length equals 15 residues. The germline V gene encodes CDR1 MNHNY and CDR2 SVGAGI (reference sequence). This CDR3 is CASGDSGRGTDEQFF. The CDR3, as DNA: TGTGCCAGCGGTGATTCGGGCAGGGGGACCGATGAGCAGTTCTTC.

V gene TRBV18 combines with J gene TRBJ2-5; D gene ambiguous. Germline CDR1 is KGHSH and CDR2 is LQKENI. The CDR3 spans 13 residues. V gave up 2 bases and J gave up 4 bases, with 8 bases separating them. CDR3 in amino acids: CASSPDYRETQYF. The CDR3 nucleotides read TGTGCCAGCTCACCAGATTATAGAGAGACCCAGTACTTC.

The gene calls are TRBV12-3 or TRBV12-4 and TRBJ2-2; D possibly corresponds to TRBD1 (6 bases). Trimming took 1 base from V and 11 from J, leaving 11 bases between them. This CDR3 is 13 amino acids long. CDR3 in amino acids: CASSLGQDNELFF. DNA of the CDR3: TGTGCCAGCAGTTTAGGACAGGACAATGAGCTGTTTTTT.

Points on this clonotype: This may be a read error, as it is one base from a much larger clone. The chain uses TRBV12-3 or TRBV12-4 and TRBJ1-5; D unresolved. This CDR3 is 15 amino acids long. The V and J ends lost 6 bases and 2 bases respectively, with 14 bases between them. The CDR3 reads CASRNQENRNQPQHF. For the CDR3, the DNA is TGTGCCAGCAGAAACCAGGAGAATCGCAATCAGCCCCAGCATTTT.

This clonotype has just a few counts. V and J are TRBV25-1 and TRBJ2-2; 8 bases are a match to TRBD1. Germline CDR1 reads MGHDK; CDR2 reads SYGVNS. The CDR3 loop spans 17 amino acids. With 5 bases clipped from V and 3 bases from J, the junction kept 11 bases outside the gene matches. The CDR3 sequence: CASSSPLGQGYTGELFF. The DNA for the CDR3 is TGTGCCAGCAGTTCACCCCTCGGACAGGGTTACACCGGGGAGCTGTTTTTT.

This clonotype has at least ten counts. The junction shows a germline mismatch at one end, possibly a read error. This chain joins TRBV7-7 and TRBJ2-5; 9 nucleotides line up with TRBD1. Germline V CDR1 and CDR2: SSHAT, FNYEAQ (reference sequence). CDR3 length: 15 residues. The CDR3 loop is CASSSRRGQGETQYF. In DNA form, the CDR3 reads TGTGCTAGCAGCTCCCGTAGGGGACAGGGAGAGACCCAGTACTTC.

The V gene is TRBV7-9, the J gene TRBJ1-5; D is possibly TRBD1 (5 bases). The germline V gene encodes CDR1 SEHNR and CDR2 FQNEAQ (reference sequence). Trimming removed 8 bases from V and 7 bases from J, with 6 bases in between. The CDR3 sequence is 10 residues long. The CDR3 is CASGGQPQHF. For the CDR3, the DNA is TGTGCCAGCGGGGGACAGCCCCAGCATTTT. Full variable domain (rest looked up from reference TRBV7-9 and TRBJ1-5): DTGVSQNPRHKITKRGQNVTFRCDPISEHNRLYWYRQTLGQGPEFLTYFQNEAQLEKSRLLSDRFSAERPKGSFSTLEIQRTEQGDSAMYLCASGGQPQHFGDGTRLSIL.

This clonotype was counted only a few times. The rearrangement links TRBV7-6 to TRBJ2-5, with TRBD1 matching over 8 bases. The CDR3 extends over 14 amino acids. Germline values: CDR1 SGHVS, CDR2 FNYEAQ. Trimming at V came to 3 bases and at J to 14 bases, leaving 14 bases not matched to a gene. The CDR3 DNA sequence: TGTGCCAGCAGCTTGGGCCGGGACAGGCCTTCTCTCTACTTC. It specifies CASSLGRDRPSLYF. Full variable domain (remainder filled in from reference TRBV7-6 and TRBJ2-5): GAGVSQSPRYKVTKRGQDVALRCDPISGHVSLYWYRQALGQGPEFLTYFNYEAQQDKSGLPNDRFSAERPEGSISTLTIQRTEQRDSAMYRCASSLGRDRPSLYFGPGTRLLVL.

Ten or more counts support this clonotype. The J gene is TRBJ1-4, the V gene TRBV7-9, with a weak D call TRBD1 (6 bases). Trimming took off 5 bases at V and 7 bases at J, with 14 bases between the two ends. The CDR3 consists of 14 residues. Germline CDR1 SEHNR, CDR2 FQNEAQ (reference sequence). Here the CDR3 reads CASSPQGIREKLFF. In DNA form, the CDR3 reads TGTGCCAGCAGCCCACAGGGCATCCGTGAAAAACTGTTTTTT.